The 19 T cell receptor beta chains below all came from one sample that was sequenced in a study. TCRdb reprocessed the 5' RACE reads via MiXCR and lists one record per CDR3 protein. The data hold about 32,000 distinct CDR3 sequences, with roughly 24% observed a single time. The sequenced sample was memory CD4+ T cells sorted from blood. Subset defined: memory CD4+ T cells, CD4+CD45RO+CD25-. The source of these receptors is a female donor with breast cancer.

Only a few counts were recorded for this clonotype. This sequence joins TRBV29-1 and TRBJ2-1; 14 bases map to TRBD2. With 5 bases clipped from V and 8 bases from J, the junction kept 14 bases outside the gene matches. The V gene's germline CDR1 is SQVTM and CDR2 ANQGSEA. The CDR3 is made up of 17 amino acids. The CDR3 DNA reads TGCAGCGTTATTTTTCCCCTTCGGGGACTAGCGGGAGATGAGCAGTTCTTC. Residues: CSVIFPLRGLAGDEQFF.

In the case of this clonotype: This may stem from a read error, because a much larger clone lies one nucleotide away. The rearrangement uses TRBV12-3 or TRBV12-4 and TRBJ2-1, with D possibly being TRBD2 (5 bases). CDR3 length equals 13 residues. Deletions cut 7 bases from V and 6 bases from J, with 13 bases between. The CDR3 DNA follows: TGTGCCAGCATCTTAAGGACTGTCAATGAGCAGTTCTTC. Amino acid sequence: CASILRTVNEQFF.

This clonotype was counted a few times. The chain couples TRBV6-5 to TRBJ1-2; TRBD1 matches 8 bases. With V trimmed by 0 bases and J by 0 bases, 9 bases remained unmatched. The CDR3 consists of 18 residues. From germline, CDR1 is MNHEY and CDR2 SVGAGI. The CDR3 DNA follows: TGTGCCAGCAGTTACTCGAGGCAACAGGGGGAATCTAACTATGGCTACACCTTC. It encodes CASSYSRQQGESNYGYTF.

This clonotype is medium-sized in the sample. The chain recombines TRBV5-1 with TRBJ2-7; 7 nucleotides match TRBD2. This CDR3 comprises 16 residues. V trimming: 0 bases; J trimming: 2 bases; junction bases outside the gene matches: 8. Per the germline V gene, CDR1 is SGHRS and CDR2 is YFSETQ. CDR3 DNA: TGCGCCAGCAGCTTGGTTAGCGCGGGAGTGGCCTACGAGCAGTACTTC. Its translation is CASSLVSAGVAYEQYF.

J is TRBJ2-1 and V is TRBV20-1; maybe TRBD2 (5 bases). The CDR3 has 14 residues. Germline-derived CDR1 and CDR2 are DFQATT and SNEGSKA (reference sequence). V lost 0 bases, J lost 4 bases, and 10 bases lay in between. CDR3 sequence reads: CSARDEGLYNEQFF. The CDR3 nucleotides are TGCAGTGCTAGAGATGAAGGACTTTACAATGAGCAGTTCTTC.

This clonotype is categorized as medium-sized (0.01 to 0.1%). The chain carries TRBV15 and TRBJ2-5; no firm D call. The V end was cut by 1 base, the J end by 5 bases, with 8 bases between. The CDR3 runs to 13 residues. CDR1 is LNHNV and CDR2 is YYDKDF in the germline V gene (reference sequence). The CDR3 spells CATSRGPGETQYF. The CDR3, as DNA: TGTGCCACCAGCAGAGGCCCAGGCGAGACCCAGTACTTC.

In the case of this clonotype: Being one base from a much bigger clone, this may be a read error. This chain joins TRBV4-1 and TRBJ2-3; D not resolved. Trimming cost V 4 bases and J 5 bases, with 19 bases left between them. Germline CDR1 reads MGHRA; CDR2 reads YSYEKL. The CDR3 totals 16 residues. CDR3 DNA: TGCGCCAGCAGCCGAAAAGAGGTTGGGGAAATAGATACGCAGTATTTT. This encodes CASSRKEVGEIDTQYF.

The rearrangement uses TRBV7-9 and TRBJ1-2, with D possibly being TRBD1 (6 bases). Between the trimmed V and J ends, which lost 0 bases and 6 bases, there was a span of 11 bases. The CDR3 covers 14 residues. The V gene's germline CDR1 is SEHNR and CDR2 FQNEAQ (reference sequence). For the CDR3, the DNA is TGTGCCAGCAGCTTAGCGGACAGCAGGGATGGCTACACCTTC. Its protein is CASSLADSRDGYTF.

This clonotype was observed at least ten times. The chain employs TRBV6-1 and TRBJ2-7; D possibly corresponds to TRBD1 (5 bases). CDR3 length: 13 residues. Germline lookup yields CDR1 MNHNS and CDR2 SASEGT. V dropped 2 bases and J dropped 3 bases, with 8 bases sitting between them. CDR3 in DNA: TGTGCCAGCAGTGAACAGGGTTACTACGAGCAGTACTTC. The encoded protein is CASSEQGYYEQYF.

The chain combines TRBV7-8 with TRBJ2-3; tentatively, D is TRBD2 (5 bases). The CDR3 runs 13 residues. The germline V and J ends were trimmed by 4 bases and 2 bases, with 7 bases remaining between them. Germline CDR1 SGHVS, CDR2 FQNEAQ. CDR3 in DNA: TGTGCCAGCAGCTGGGGAGTCACAGATACGCAGTATTTT. Translating gives CASSWGVTDTQYF.

In its sample, this clonotype ranks as medium-sized. CDR3 DNA sequence: TGTGCCAGCAGCCCTGACAGGGGACCCTACGAGCAGTACTTC. Translation: CASSPDRGPYEQYF. V and J are TRBV7-9 and TRBJ2-7; 8 bases are a match to TRBD1. CDR1 SEHNR and CDR2 FQNEAQ come from the germline V gene (reference sequence). The CDR3 totals 14 residues. The J segment lost 2 bases and the V segment lost 5 bases, leaving 5 bases of the junction unmatched.

The rearrangement joins TRBV2 to TRBJ1-6; D gene uncertain. V was shortened by 0 bases and J by 5 bases, with 5 bases between the two germline ends. CDR1 and CDR2 from the germline V gene are SNHLY and FYNNEI. The CDR3 contains 14 residues. CDR3 amino acids: CASSEAGDNSPLHF. Written as DNA, the CDR3 is TGTGCCAGCAGTGAAGCAGGCGATAATTCACCCCTCCACTTT.

The chain carries TRBV10-3 and TRBJ1-5; D gene ambiguous. The V end was cut by 0 bases, the J end by 4 bases, with 10 bases between. The CDR3 runs 15 residues. Germline CDR1 is ENHRY and CDR2 is SYGVKD. The chain's CDR3 is CAISESPPPNQPQHF. The CDR3 DNA is TGTGCCATCAGTGAGTCGCCCCCTCCGAATCAGCCCCAGCATTTT.

This clonotype was found a few times. The gene calls are TRBV7-9 and TRBJ2-2; 9 nucleotides line up with TRBD1. Germline-derived CDR1 and CDR2 are SEHNR and FQNEAQ (reference sequence). CDR3 length: 16 residues. The trim removed 4 bases at V and 0 bases at J, leaving 3 bases unmatched. DNA of the CDR3: TGTGCCAGCAGCTCCCGGGACAGGGCGAACACCGGGGAGCTGTTTTTT. As protein: CASSSRDRANTGELFF. Full variable domain (remainder filled in from reference TRBV7-9 and TRBJ2-2): DTGVSQNPRHKITKRGQNVTFRCDPISEHNRLYWYRQTLGQGPEFLTYFQNEAQLEKSRLLSDRFSAERPKGSFSTLEIQRTEQGDSAMYLCASSSRDRANTGELFFGEGSRLTVL.

With regard to this clonotype: No conserved phenylalanine or tryptophan ends this CDR3, so it is likely a read error. The rearrangement uses TRBV27 and TRBJ2-7; possible D gene TRBD2, 6 bases. Trimming removed 6 bases from V and 6 bases from J, with 24 bases in between. Per germline, CDR1 MNHEY and CDR2 SMNVEV (reference sequence). CDR3 size: 16 residues. The CDR3 loop reads CASSRAGSIKPGEQYC. DNA of the CDR3: TGTGCCAGCAGCCGGGCCGGGAGTATAAAGCCGGGCGAGCAGTACTGC.

The chain links TRBV7-9 to TRBJ2-3; D is possibly TRBD2 (6 bases). Germline CDR1 SEHNR, CDR2 FQNEAQ (reference sequence). The length of the CDR3 is 17 residues. The V end was cut by 5 bases, the J end by 2 bases, with 20 bases between. Here the CDR3 DNA reads TGTGCCAGCAGCCACCCCTATACGGGGGAATCCACAGATACGCAGTATTTT. Its protein product is CASSHPYTGESTDTQYF.

At least ten counts were recorded for this clonotype. In DNA, the CDR3 is TGTGCCAGCAGTTTATCAGGAATAGGCCGCTACGAGCAGTACTTC. Translated: CASSLSGIGRYEQYF. V is TRBV27 and J is TRBJ2-7; no firm D call. The CDR3 has 15 residues. Deletions cut 0 bases from V and 3 bases from J, with 12 bases between. Germline-derived CDR1 and CDR2 are MNHEY and SMNVEV (reference sequence).

The V gene is TRBV9, the J gene TRBJ1-2; the D gene is possibly TRBD1 (6 bases). CDR3 length: 13 amino acids. The V end was cut by 3 bases, the J end by 8 bases, with 14 bases between. The V gene's germline CDR1 is SGDLS and CDR2 YYNGEE. CDR3 coding DNA: TGTGCCAGCAGCGCCGAAGGGGGGTGGGGCTACACCTTC. Its translation: CASSAEGGWGYTF.

As for this clonotype: Since a much larger clone is just one base distant, this may be a read error. This CDR3 fails to terminate in the conserved phenylalanine or tryptophan, so it likely reflects a read error. The chain has TRBV25-1 and TRBJ2-3, with a possible D match to TRBD2 (6 bases). Germline loops: CDR1 MGHDK, CDR2 SYGVNS. The CDR3 is 14 amino acids. The germline V and J ends were trimmed by 1 base and 6 bases, with 11 bases remaining between them. The CDR3 nucleotides read TGTGCCAGCAGTGAATCGACTAGGCCGGATACGCAGTATCTT. Translating gives CASSESTRPDTQYL.